This TCR beta chain is from a study of T cells in Graves' hyperthyroidism and ophthalmopathy. Study context: Peripheral blood was taken when the disease was first diagnosed, before any treatment began. General study results and limits: A model of 13 V-J features distinguished ophthalmopathy from stable hyperthyroidism.

The J segment lost 3 bases and the V segment lost 2 bases, leaving 7 bases of the junction unmatched. Germline loops: CDR1 MNHNS, CDR2 SASEGT. The CDR3 length is 16 residues. The study enrolled patients aged 18 to 65 with newly diagnosed hyperthyroidism of under 2 months' duration. From roughly 9.2 ml of fresh peripheral blood, PBMCs were isolated. This clonotype was detected many times. Its antigen is as yet unknown. The source material, RNA transcripts, was used to amplify TCR beta CDR3 regions. First-round RT-PCR targeting the TCR CDR3 was performed with the HTBI primer set. TCRdb reprocessed the multiplex PCR reads with MiXCR, giving one entry per CDR3 protein. Of over 250,000 distinct CDR3 sequences listed, 25% to 30% are singletons.

This TCR was recovered from a middle-aged man with Graves' hyperthyroidism that later progressed to Graves' ophthalmopathy. What was sequenced was blood. The V call is TRBV6-1, the J call TRBJ1-5; 7 bases match TRBD1. CDR3 sequence (DNA): TGTGCCAGCAGTGAATTTAGGGGACAGCTCAATCAGCCCCAGCATTTT. Amino acid sequence: CASSEFRGQLNQPQHF.